These 9 T cell receptor beta chains were sequenced from one sample in a study of T cell responses to AZD1222 COVID-19 vaccine. The assay was immunoSEQ multiplex PCR, and TCRdb's table has in-frame clones only and misses some. The sample comprises 150,000 or so clones, 92% of which are singletons, and around 1.9% rests with the top ten. The sequenced sample was peripheral blood, obtained on day 0 of AZD1222 vaccination. The receptor source for this set is an adult in good health.

This clone was seen only once. This sequence joins TRBV14 and TRBJ2-7; tentative D call: TRBD1 (6 bases). Trimming cost V 0 bases and J 6 bases, with 21 bases left between them. The CDR3 runs to 17 residues. Germline V gene lookup returns CDR1 SGHDN and CDR2 FVKESK. The DNA of the CDR3 is TGTGCCAGCAGCCAAGATCGAGGGGGAGACCAGCGGCCCGAGCAGTACTTC. Its protein product is CASSQDRGGDQRPEQYF.

Details on this clone: One end of the junction does not line up with germline, which may come from a read error. The chain is built from TRBV10-1 and TRBJ1-5, with 10 bases that match TRBD1. From germline, CDR1 is WNHNN and CDR2 SYGVQD (reference sequence). This CDR3 is built from 13 residues. The CDR3 nucleotides read TGCGCCAGCAGGACAGGGGGCAAACAGCCCCAGCATTTT. Protein product: CASRTGGKQPQHF.

This clone was counted once. The gene calls are TRBV11-3 and TRBJ2-1; D remains unclear. The germline V gene encodes CDR1 SGHNT and CDR2 YENEEA. The CDR3 runs 13 residues. Trimming removed 0 bases at V and 4 bases at J, with 4 bases between. The CDR3 protein is CASSLDSYNEQFF. CDR3 in DNA: TGTGCCAGCAGCTTAGATTCGTACAATGAGCAGTTCTTC.

The chain uses TRBV2 and TRBJ2-2; D is unresolved. The V gene's germline CDR1 is SNHLY and CDR2 FYNNEI. The CDR3 totals 11 residues. Trimming shortened V by 7 bases and J by 4 bases, and 4 bases separated the two germline ends. The CDR3 is CASNPTGELFF. The CDR3 nucleotides are TGTGCCAGCAATCCCACCGGGGAGCTGTTTTTT.

The rearrangement joins TRBV4-2 to TRBJ2-1, with TRBD1 matching 9 bases. The CDR3 covers 15 residues. V lost 4 bases to trimming and J lost 4 bases; unmatched junction nucleotides: 5. In germline, CDR1 is LGHNA, CDR2 YNFKEQ. The CDR3 DNA sequence: TGTGCCAGCAGCCCCCGACAGGGGGGATACAATGAGCAGTTCTTC. This gives the protein CASSPRQGGYNEQFF.

The chain is built from TRBV6-5 and TRBJ1-5, with TRBD1 as a possible D gene (6 bases). The CDR3 is 15 amino acids. The germline V gene has CDR1 MNHEY and CDR2 SVGAGI. Trimming left V 2 bases short and J 2 bases short, with 10 bases between. The CDR3 here is CASSYGGLGNQPQHF. The CDR3 nucleotides read TGTGCCAGCAGTTACGGGGGCCTGGGCAATCAGCCCCAGCATTTT.

The chain recombines TRBV7-9 with TRBJ1-2, with D unresolved. Germline V gives CDR1 SEHNR, CDR2 FQNEAQ (reference sequence). This CDR3 contains 11 residues. V was cut by 5 bases and J by 4 bases, with 5 bases left in between. This chain's CDR3 is CASSPTYGYTF. The CDR3 coding sequence is TGTGCCAGCAGCCCCACCTATGGCTACACCTTC. Based on the CDR3 plus reference TRBV7-9 and TRBJ1-2, the full variable domain is DTGVSQNPRHKITKRGQNVTFRCDPISEHNRLYWYRQTLGQGPEFLTYFQNEAQLEKSRLLSDRFSAERPKGSFSTLEIQRTEQGDSAMYLCASSPTYGYTFGSGTRLTVV.

This clone was recorded once. The rearrangement uses TRBV2 and TRBJ1-5; 10 nucleotides agree with TRBD1. Losses at the gene ends were 7 bases for V and 6 bases for J; bases not matched to a gene: 9. CDR1 SNHLY and CDR2 FYNNEI come from the germline V gene. The CDR3 extends over 15 amino acids. Here the CDR3 reads CASTRQGAGGQPQHF. The CDR3 region has the DNA TGTGCCAGCACCAGACAGGGGGCGGGAGGTCAGCCCCAGCATTTT.

The sample holds one count of this clone. The chain uses TRBV25-1 and TRBJ2-5; TRBD2 agrees at 8 bases. Trimming cost V 5 bases and J 5 bases; bases outside gene matches: 10. The CDR3 sequence is 15 residues long. Germline-derived CDR1 and CDR2 are MGHDK and SYGVNS. CDR3 protein: CASSPPGLERETQYF. The CDR3 nucleotides read TGTGCCAGCAGTCCGCCGGGACTAGAGAGGGAGACCCAGTACTTC.